This T cell receptor beta chain was captured by sequencing in a study of T cells in Graves' hyperthyroidism and ophthalmopathy. Study-level points and caveats: The model's output predicted ophthalmopathy at a median of about 6.5 months prior to onset.

The junction had 12 bases not matched to a gene; V was cut back by 7 bases and J by 8 bases. CDR1 MDHEN and CDR2 SYDVKM come from the germline V gene. The CDR3 loop spans 15 amino acids. With respect to this clonotype: The antigen is undetermined.

Amplification yielded TCR beta CDR3 regions, with RNA transcripts as the source. First-round RT-PCR with HTBI primers amplified the TCR CDR3 region. TCRdb used MiXCR to reprocess the multiplex PCR reads, holding one entry per CDR3 protein. Found here are some 720,000 distinct CDR3 sequences, less than 20% of them singletons; the top ten hold over 7.5%. Patients were excluded for uncontrolled infection, other autoimmune disease, pregnancy or lactation. The specimen sequenced was blood. The chain uses TRBV28 and TRBJ1-4; TRBD1 matches at 8 bases. This TCR came from a man aged 18 to 30 with Graves' hyperthyroidism. The CDR3 region has the DNA TGTGCCAGCACCCCTGTCGGGACAGGTTCGGAAAAACTGTTTTTT. Translating it yields CASTPVGTGSEKLFF.